The text below deals with one TCR beta chain. V was pared by 4 bases and J by 2 bases, with 8 bases of the junction left unmatched. CDR3 length equals 16 residues. CDR1 and CDR2 from the germline V gene are SNHLY and FYNNEI. These data originate in a study of blood T cell repertoires in COVID-19. Turning to the study itself: Sources were T cells, B-cell-depleted T cells, or PBMCs; the material itself was cDNA or gDNA.

Per the original methods: It was from reference gene primer amplification that nucleated cell counts were estimated. Clones were read by immunoSEQ multiplex PCR, and TCRdb kept only the in-frame ones, dropping some. V, J and clone size were drawn from that table, and D and trimming were deduced from the DNA. The data hold 130,000 to 150,000 clones, with 80% observed a single time. This sequence joins TRBV2 and TRBJ2-7; 10 bases map to TRBD2. The clonotype was recovered from a man between 65 and 79 years old who had recovered from COVID-19. The sample taken for sequencing was peripheral blood. The CDR3 DNA sequence: TGTGCCAGCAGTGGCCTAGCGGGAGAACCCACCTACGAGCAGTACTTC. This sequence encodes CASSGLAGEPTYEQYF.